These 29 T cell receptor beta chains were all obtained from the same sample, sequenced in a study of CD8 T cells in ankylosing spondylitis (dated by TCRdb to the late 2010s). Overall study results and their limits: A TCR beta motif of eight highly homologous amino acid variants appeared characteristic of blood from ankylosing spondylitis patients.

Their cognate antigens are unknown. Receptor amplification or capture employed 5' RACE. Sequenced on an Illumina HiSeq 2500. In TCRdb, the public reads were trimmed at Q25 with fastp and aligned with MiXCR, with productive beta chains retained. Each CDR3 protein gets just one entry, which takes the most common genes and DNA from the rows behind it. Across this sample there are over 450,000 distinct CDR3 sequences, with approximately 11% seen only once. The leading ten clones occupy about 6.8% of the sample. Sequencing was carried out using blood, either unsorted or a sorted T cell fraction (not recorded which). These receptor sequences come from a male donor with ankylosing spondylitis.

V is TRBV27 and J is TRBJ1-2; D not resolved. Trimming removed 5 bases from V and 4 bases from J, with 14 bases in between. This CDR3 is 14 amino acids long. Germline assignment: CDR1 MNHEY and CDR2 SMNVEV (reference sequence). This chain's CDR3 is CASSPRTAIYGYTF. The CDR3 DNA reads TGTGCCAGCAGTCCCCGAACAGCAATCTATGGCTACACCTTC.

This clonotype was counted only a few times. CDR3 sequence: CASSRSISPFNEQFF. The CDR3 DNA is TGTGCCAGCTCCCGATCCATAAGCCCGTTCAATGAGCAGTTCTTC. This chain joins TRBV18 and TRBJ2-1; D is undetermined. Germline assignment: CDR1 KGHSH and CDR2 LQKENI. V dropped 6 bases and J dropped 6 bases, with 18 bases sitting between them. The CDR3 totals 15 residues.

This clonotype was found a few times. DNA of the CDR3: TGCGCCAGCAGCCCAGACAGGGTTCAGAACGCAGATACGCAGTATTTT. The encoded protein is CASSPDRVQNADTQYF. This chain uses TRBV5-1 with TRBJ2-3; TRBD1 matches at 7 bases. The V gene end was trimmed by 4 bases and the J gene end by 4 bases; junction bases not matched to a gene: 12. The CDR3 sequence is 16 residues long. The V gene's germline CDR1 is SGHRS and CDR2 YFSETQ. The full variable domain, completed using reference TRBV5-1 and TRBJ2-3, is KAGVTQTPRYLIKTRGQQVTLSCSPISGHRSVSWYQQTPGQGLQFLFEYFSETQRNKGNFPGRFSGRQFSNSRSEMNVSTLELGDSALYLCASSPDRVQNADTQYFGPGTRLTVL.

The table lists this clonotype with a few counts. CDR3 region: CASSLIGGQPQHF. The CDR3 bases are TGTGCCAGCAGTTTAATCGGGGGTCAGCCCCAGCATTTT. V is TRBV12-3 or TRBV12-4 and J is TRBJ1-5; D perhaps matches TRBD1 (5 bases). The CDR3 has 13 residues. The V gene lost 2 bases and the J gene lost 6 bases, with 8 bases spanning the gap.

The rearrangement links TRBV20-1 to TRBJ2-5; D is ambiguous. This CDR3 contains 12 residues. Per germline, CDR1 DFQATT and CDR2 SNEGSKA (reference sequence). V lost 3 bases to trimming and J lost 5 bases, with 10 bases between them. The CDR3 nucleotides read TGCAGTGCTAGTCCTACCTTGGAGACCCAGTACTTC. This translates into CSASPTLETQYF.

The chain joins TRBV5-5 to TRBJ2-5; TRBD1 might be the D (6 bases). The CDR3 runs to 14 residues. V lost 4 bases and J lost 1, with 11 bases in between. Germline V gene data show CDR1 as SGHKS and CDR2 as YYEKEE (reference sequence). The CDR3 coding sequence is TGTGCCAGCAGCCGAGACAGGCCCCAAGAGACCCAGTACTTC. Translated, it gives CASSRDRPQETQYF.

J is TRBJ1-2 and V is TRBV4-2; 7 bases match TRBD1. Germline V gene lookup returns CDR1 LGHNA and CDR2 YNFKEQ. V was pared by 0 bases and J by 6 bases, with 10 bases of the junction left unmatched. This CDR3 has 16 amino acids. DNA for the CDR3: TGTGCCAGCAGCCAAGAGGATCTGACAGGGTTCCATGGCTACACCTTC. Amino acid sequence: CASSQEDLTGFHGYTF.

This clonotype occurred a few times. The rearrangement uses TRBV7-2 and TRBJ1-2; tentatively, D is TRBD1 (6 bases). Germline values: CDR1 SGHTA, CDR2 FQGNSA. V was clipped by 5 bases and J by 4 bases, with 14 bases between them. This CDR3 has 14 residues. The CDR3 nucleotides read TGTGCCAGCAGCCGGCAGGGGAGTGGCTATGGCTACACCTTC. Translating it yields CASSRQGSGYGYTF.

In this sample, this clonotype turned up many times. This chain links TRBV6-1 with TRBJ2-2, with D tentatively TRBD1 or TRBD2 (6 bases each). V lost 7 bases and J lost 4, with 16 bases in between. This CDR3 is 15 amino acids long. Germline-derived CDR1 and CDR2 are MNHNS and SASEGT. The CDR3 region is CASTRSGASTGELFF. CDR3 in DNA: TGTGCCAGCACCCGATCGGGGGCCTCCACCGGGGAGCTGTTTTTT.

In its sample, this clonotype was seen a few times. The V gene is TRBV24-1, the J gene TRBJ2-3, with D uncertain. Trimming removed 4 bases from V and 0 bases from J, with 4 bases in between. Germline assignment: CDR1 KGHDR and CDR2 SFDVKD. The CDR3 has 13 amino acids. The chain's CDR3 is CATSDLSTDTQYF. The CDR3 DNA follows: TGTGCCACCAGTGACCTTAGCACAGATACGCAGTATTTT.

The V gene is TRBV18, the J gene TRBJ1-2, with a tentative D call TRBD1 (6 bases). This CDR3 is built from 13 residues. Germline V gene data show CDR1 as KGHSH and CDR2 as LQKENI. Trimming took 3 bases from V and 6 from J, leaving 11 bases between them. CDR3 loop: CASSPRQEDGYTF. The CDR3 coding sequence is TGTGCCAGCTCACCCCGACAGGAGGATGGCTACACCTTC. Variable domain in full (rest from reference TRBV18 and TRBJ1-2): NAGVMQNPRHLVRRRGQEARLRCSPMKGHSHVYWYRQLPEEGLKFMVYLQKENIIDESGMPKERFSAEFPKEGPSILRIQQVVRGDSAAYFCASSPRQEDGYTFGSGTRLTVV.

In nucleotides, the CDR3 is TGTGCCAGCAGCCCAGGGACATCTGGGGCCAACGTCCTGACTTTC. Its protein product is CASSPGTSGANVLTF. The chain links TRBV7-9 to TRBJ2-6; the D gene is possibly TRBD1 (6 bases). Per the germline V gene, CDR1 is SEHNR and CDR2 is FQNEAQ (reference sequence). CDR3 size: 15 residues. V was cut by 5 bases and J by 1 base, with 9 bases left in between. The whole variable domain, remainder taken from reference TRBV7-9 and TRBJ2-6, is DTGVSQNPRHKITKRGQNVTFRCDPISEHNRLYWYRQTLGQGPEFLTYFQNEAQLEKSRLLSDRFSAERPKGSFSTLEIQRTEQGDSAMYLCASSPGTSGANVLTFGAGSRLTVL.

There are a few counts of this clonotype. V and J are TRBV7-9 and TRBJ2-1, with D tentatively TRBD1 or TRBD2 (5 bases each). The CDR3 is 16 amino acids. Trimming removed 4 bases at V and 3 bases at J, with 16 bases between. Germline loops: CDR1 SEHNR, CDR2 FQNEAQ (reference sequence). The DNA of the CDR3 is TGTGCCAGCAGCTCACCTCCGGGACCGAACTACAATGAGCAGTTCTTC. Translating it yields CASSSPPGPNYNEQFF.

A note on this clonotype: Compared with germline, one end of the junction differs, possibly owing to a read error. V gene TRBV12-3 or TRBV12-4 combines with J gene TRBJ1-5; the D gene is possibly TRBD1 (6 bases). The CDR3 runs to 19 residues. This chain's CDR3 is CACSLRGSGRGESNQPQHF. CDR3 bases: TGTGCCTGCAGTTTAAGGGGGTCGGGCAGGGGCGAAAGCAATCAGCCCCAGCATTTT.

This clonotype was detected ten times or more. V and J are TRBV12-3 or TRBV12-4 and TRBJ2-3; TRBD1 aligns across 8 bases. The CDR3 is made up of 15 amino acids. The trim removed 5 bases at V and 3 bases at J, leaving 7 bases unmatched. Here the CDR3 reads CASSARTGTTDTQYF. The CDR3 DNA follows: TGTGCCAGCAGTGCCCGGACAGGGACGACAGATACGCAGTATTTT.

This clonotype was counted ten times or more. This chain links TRBV12-3 or TRBV12-4 with TRBJ2-3; D may be TRBD1 (6 bases). The CDR3 runs to 18 residues. V was shortened by 3 bases and J by 5 bases, with 24 bases between the two germline ends. The CDR3 loop is CASSLGTGPRDTRDTQYF. The CDR3 DNA reads TGTGCCAGCAGTTTGGGCACAGGGCCTCGGGACACAAGAGATACGCAGTATTTT.

There are many counts of this clonotype. This chain links TRBV21-1 with TRBJ2-7; the table's D call, TRBD2, was not checked against the DNA. TRBV21-1 constitutes a pseudogene. The CDR3 is made up of 20 amino acids. DNA of the CDR3: TGTGCCAGCAGCAAAGGGAGAAGAATATACCAGGTAGCAGGAGACTACGAGCAGTACTTC. Amino acids: CASSKGRRIYQVAGDYEQYF.

The CDR3 coding sequence is TGTGCCAGCAGCCAACTGGGGATTGAGACCCAGTACTTC. Amino acid sequence: CASSQLGIETQYF. J is TRBJ2-5 and V is TRBV3-1; the D is unclear. The germline V gene has CDR1 LGHDT and CDR2 YNNKEL (reference sequence). The CDR3 is made up of 13 amino acids. V was shortened by 2 bases and J by 5 bases, with 9 bases between the two germline ends.

The chain is built from TRBV20-1 and TRBJ2-1; tentative D call: TRBD2 (5 bases). V was shortened by 0 bases and J by 4 bases, with 13 bases between the two germline ends. Germline assignment: CDR1 DFQATT and CDR2 SNEGSKA (reference sequence). The length of the CDR3 is 15 residues. This CDR3 is CSAREPGGPYNEQFF. The CDR3 bases are TGCAGTGCTAGAGAACCCGGCGGGCCTTACAATGAGCAGTTCTTC.

The chain combines TRBV27 with TRBJ1-1, with D perhaps matching TRBD1 (5 bases). CDR1 and CDR2 from the germline V gene are MNHEY and SMNVEV (reference sequence). With 3 bases removed from V and 4 bases from J, the gap between germline ends came to 15 bases. The CDR3 has 15 amino acids. Here the CDR3 DNA reads TGTGCCAGCAGTTTGGTAGGAGGGGCGCTCACTGAAGCTTTCTTT. It specifies CASSLVGGALTEAFF.

This clonotype was recorded at least ten times. The chain recombines TRBV12-3 or TRBV12-4 with TRBJ2-3; 10 nucleotides line up with TRBD2. This CDR3 spans 17 amino acids. Trimming at V came to 5 bases and at J to 0 bases, leaving 8 bases not matched to a gene. For the CDR3, the DNA is TGTGCCAGCAGTGAACGCCCACTAGCGGGGAGCACAGATACGCAGTATTTT. This translates into CASSERPLAGSTDTQYF.

The V call is TRBV5-1, the J call TRBJ1-1; D is unresolved. Trimming pared 1 base from V and 1 base from J, leaving 5 bases between. Germline loops: CDR1 SGHRS, CDR2 YFSETQ. The CDR3 has 13 residues. The DNA for the CDR3 is TGCGCCAGCAGCTTGCTGGCGAACACTGAAGCTTTCTTT. Its translation is CASSLLANTEAFF.

This clonotype was seen a handful of times. The rearrangement uses TRBV6-5 and TRBJ1-3, with a tentative D call TRBD1 (5 bases). Germline V gene data show CDR1 as MNHEY and CDR2 as SVGAGI. V gave up 0 bases and J gave up 3 bases, with 12 bases separating them. This CDR3 contains 16 residues. Written as DNA, the CDR3 is TGTGCCAGCAGTTACTCCACAGGCCTGGGTGGAAACACCATATATTTT. Its protein product is CASSYSTGLGGNTIYF.

The chain employs TRBV28 and TRBJ2-7, with 7 bases identical to TRBD1. In germline, CDR1 is MDHEN, CDR2 SYDVKM. Losses at the gene ends were 6 bases for V and 2 bases for J; bases not matched to a gene: 7. The CDR3 covers 14 residues. CDR3 in DNA: TGTGCCAGCAGACAACAGGGGCCTCCCTACGAGCAGTACGTC. Its translation: CASRQQGPPYEQYV.

This clonotype turned up a few times. The chain couples TRBV5-1 to TRBJ2-2; weak D call: TRBD1 (6 bases). CDR3 length equals 16 residues. The germline V and J ends were trimmed by 4 bases and 3 bases, with 16 bases remaining between them. Germline V gene sequence: CDR1 SGHRS, CDR2 YFSETQ. The CDR3: CASSTTAGAYTGELFF. CDR3 coding DNA: TGCGCCAGCAGCACGACAGCAGGGGCGTACACCGGGGAGCTGTTTTTT.

In its sample, this clonotype was seen many times. V is TRBV12-3 or TRBV12-4 and J is TRBJ2-1; D possibly corresponds to TRBD2 (6 bases). This CDR3 has 16 residues. V was trimmed by 3 bases and J by 0 bases, leaving 12 bases between them. The CDR3 DNA is TGTGCCAGCAGTTTCAGTGCGGGGAGCTCCTACAATGAGCAGTTCTTC. As protein: CASSFSAGSSYNEQFF.

This rearrangement joins TRBV4-2 to TRBJ2-1; D might be TRBD1 (6 bases). Germline CDR1 LGHNA, CDR2 YNFKEQ. This CDR3 comprises 14 residues. V was cut by 1 base and J by 5 bases, with 9 bases left in between. CDR3 coding DNA: TGTGCCAGCAGCCAAGTTCAGGGGAACAATGAGCAGTTCTTC. This translates into CASSQVQGNNEQFF.

This clonotype was observed a handful of times. The chain combines TRBV10-1 with TRBJ1-5; D is undetermined. Trimming took off 2 bases at V and 6 bases at J, with 11 bases between the two ends. This CDR3 spans 14 amino acids. Per the germline V gene, CDR1 is WNHNN and CDR2 is SYGVQD (reference sequence). CDR3 residues: CASSEAPGVQPQHF. CDR3 DNA sequence: TGCGCCAGCAGTGAGGCTCCAGGAGTTCAGCCCCAGCATTTT.

CDR3 DNA sequence: TGCGCCAGCAGCCAAGACGGCACTAGCGGGGTCCCTTTGGACAATGAGCAGTTCTTC. This sequence encodes CASSQDGTSGVPLDNEQFF. The genes are TRBV4-1 and TRBJ2-1, with 10 bases matching TRBD2. This CDR3 comprises 19 residues. V dropped 0 bases and J dropped 5; count of bases not matched to a gene: 13. Germline V CDR1 and CDR2: MGHRA, YSYEKL.